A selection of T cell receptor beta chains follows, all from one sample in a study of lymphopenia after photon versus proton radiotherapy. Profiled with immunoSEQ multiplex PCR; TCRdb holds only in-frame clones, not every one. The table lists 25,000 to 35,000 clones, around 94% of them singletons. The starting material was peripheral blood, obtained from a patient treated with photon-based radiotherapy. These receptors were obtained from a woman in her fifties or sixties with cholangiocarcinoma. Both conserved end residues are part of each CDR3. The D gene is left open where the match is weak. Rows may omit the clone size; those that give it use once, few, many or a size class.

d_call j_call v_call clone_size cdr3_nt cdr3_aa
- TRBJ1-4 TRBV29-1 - TGCAGCGTTTTAAAAGGGCAGGTTAATGAAAAACTGTTTTTT CSVLKGQVNEKLFF
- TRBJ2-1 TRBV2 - TGTGCCAGCAGATATACAGGGTACTACAATGAGCAGTTCTTC CASRYTGYYNEQFF
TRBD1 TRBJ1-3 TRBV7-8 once TGTGCCAGCAGCCCTGGGACAGATGGAAACACCATATATTTT CASSPGTDGNTIYF
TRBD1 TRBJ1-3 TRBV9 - TGTGCCAGCAGCGCCCAGACAGGGCTTGGAAACACCATATATTTT CASSAQTGLGNTIYF
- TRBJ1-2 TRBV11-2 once TGTGCCAGCAGCTTAAATCTGGGCTACACCTTC CASSLNLGYTF
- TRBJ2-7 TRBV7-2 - TGTGCCAGCAGCTTAGAATGGGGAACGTTGAGCTCCTACGAGCAGTACTTC CASSLEWGTLSSYEQYF
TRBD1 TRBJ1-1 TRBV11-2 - TGTGCCAGCAGCTTGATCGGGACAGGGGTGTTTATTGGTGAAGCTTTCTTT CASSLIGTGVFIGEAFF
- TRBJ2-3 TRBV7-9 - TGTGCCAGCAGCTTCCGGGGAGGTAGCACAGATACGCAGTATTTT CASSFRGGSTDTQYF
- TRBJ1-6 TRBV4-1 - TGCGCCAGCAGCCAAGTGTTGGTCAGCTTGAAATTCGGAGACCTCCACTTT CASSQVLVSLKFGDLHF
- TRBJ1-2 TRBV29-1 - TGCAGCGTTGGACAACACGGAGGCTACACCTTC CSVGQHGGYTF
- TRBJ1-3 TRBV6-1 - TGTGCCACCGAGACGGACTCTGGAAACACCATATATTTT CATETDSGNTIYF
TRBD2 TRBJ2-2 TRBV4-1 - TGCGCCAGCAGCCGAGAACTAGCGGGGGGCAACACCGGGGAGCTGTTTTTT CASSRELAGGNTGELFF
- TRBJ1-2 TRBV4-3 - TGCGCCAGCAGCCTCACCGGGCTCGGGGGTGGTCGTGGCTACACCTTC CASSLTGLGGGRGYTF
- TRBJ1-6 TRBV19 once TGTGCCAGTAGAACCGGGACCGCTAACTATAATTCACCCCTCCACTTT CASRTGTANYNSPLHF
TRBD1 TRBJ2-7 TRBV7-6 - TGTGCCAGCAGCGCGACGGGGGGACAGGGGTACGAGCAGTACTTC CASSATGGQGYEQYF
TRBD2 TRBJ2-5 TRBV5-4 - TGTGCCAGCAGCGTGACTAGCGACCGAGAGACCCAGTACTTC CASSVTSDRETQYF
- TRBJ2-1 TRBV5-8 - TGTGCCAGCAGCCGGTGGGGAGACAGGAGCTCCTACAATGAGCAGTTCTTC CASSRWGDRSSYNEQFF
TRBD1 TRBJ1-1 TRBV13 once TGTGCCAGCAGCTCCAGGGGGCTAAGAACTGAAGCTTTCTTT CASSSRGLRTEAFF
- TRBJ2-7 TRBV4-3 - TGCGCCAGCAGCCAAGAACGTGGCGAAGGCTACGAGCAGTACTTC CASSQERGEGYEQYF